A single sample gave rise to the 12 T cell receptor beta chains below, sequenced in a study of spatial heterogeneity in lung cancer. Their antigens are not known. Time point denoted: sample taken at primary tumor resection. Findings of the study overall: Tumors with more nonsynonymous mutations had more expanded intratumoral alpha and beta TCRs.

In TCRdb, the 5' RACE reads were re-called with MiXCR into one record per CDR3 protein. This sample yields under 3,000 distinct CDR3 sequences, of which roughly 8.1% are seen a single time; about 24% belongs to the top ten. Here the sequenced sample was lung tumor tissue, taken at surgery. These receptors were obtained from a female donor with early-stage non-small cell lung cancer.

By share, this clonotype ranks as medium-sized. This chain connects TRBV28 to TRBJ1-1, with 7 bases that match TRBD1. The germline gives CDR1 MDHEN, CDR2 SYDVKM. Losses at the gene ends were 4 bases for V and 7 bases for J; bases not matched to a gene: 9. The CDR3 runs 14 residues. The CDR3 DNA reads TGTGCCAGCAGTTCCGACAGGGTGATAGTTGAAGCTTTCTTT. Translated, it gives CASSSDRVIVEAFF.

By sample fraction, this clonotype is medium-sized. The chain joins TRBV9 to TRBJ2-1; D might be TRBD1 (6 bases). Trimming removed 0 bases at V and 0 bases at J, with 10 bases between. The CDR3 length is 16 residues. Germline V CDR1 and CDR2: SGDLS, YYNGEE. Here the CDR3 reads CASSVGGHSSYNEQFF. In DNA form, the CDR3 reads TGTGCCAGCAGCGTAGGGGGGCATAGCTCCTACAATGAGCAGTTCTTC.

By its share, this clonotype is medium-sized. The chain couples TRBV12-3 or TRBV12-4 to TRBJ2-5; the D gene could be TRBD1 or TRBD2 (7 bases each). V dropped 4 bases and J dropped 4 bases, with 13 bases sitting between them. This CDR3 has 14 residues. The CDR3 DNA is TGTGCCAGCAGTTCTACAGGGGAGGGAGAGACCCAGTACTTC. Protein product: CASSSTGEGETQYF.

This clonotype is labeled as medium-sized. This chain joins TRBV11-2 and TRBJ2-7, with a tentative D call TRBD1 (6 bases). CDR1 is SGHAT and CDR2 is FQNNGV in the germline V gene. V was shortened by 5 bases and J by 2 bases, with 10 bases between the two germline ends. The CDR3 has 13 residues. The CDR3 nucleotides read TGTGCCAGCAGCCCACAGGGAACCTACGAGCAGTACTTC. As protein: CASSPQGTYEQYF.

This clonotype is classed as medium-sized. The chain carries TRBV6-2 or TRBV6-3 and TRBJ2-7; 16 bases fit TRBD2. The CDR3 contains 17 residues. In germline, CDR1 is MNHEY, CDR2 SVGEGT. The V segment lost 6 bases and the J segment 4 bases; nucleotides outside the gene matches: 9. The chain's CDR3 is CASSPPGLAGGPYEQYV. The DNA of the CDR3 is TGTGCCAGCAGCCCCCCGGGACTAGCGGGAGGGCCGTACGAGCAGTACGTC.

This clonotype was recorded at least ten times. The rearrangement uses TRBV30 and TRBJ2-3; D gene ambiguous. Germline loops: CDR1 GTSNPN, CDR2 SVGIG (reference sequence). V was clipped by 2 bases and J by 4 bases, with 7 bases between them. The CDR3 loop spans 12 amino acids. The chain's CDR3 is CAWSFSADTQYF. The CDR3 DNA reads TGTGCCTGGAGTTTCTCGGCAGATACGCAGTATTTT. The complete variable domain, with remaining parts taken from reference TRBV30 and TRBJ2-3, reads SQTIHQWPATLVQPVGSPLSLECTVEGTSNPNLYWYRQAAGRGLQLLFYSVGIGQISSEVPQNLSASRPQDRQFILSSKKLLLSDSGFYLCAWSFSADTQYFGPGTRLTVL.

This clonotype was counted many times. The genes are TRBV27 and TRBJ2-3; 7 bases fit TRBD1. Germline assignment: CDR1 MNHEY and CDR2 SMNVEV (reference sequence). V was pared by 5 bases and J by 5 bases, with 4 bases of the junction left unmatched. The CDR3 is 13 residues long. CDR3 protein: CASSRTGEDTQYF. The CDR3 DNA reads as TGTGCCAGCAGTCGAACAGGGGAAGATACGCAGTATTTT.

Judged by abundance, this clonotype is medium-sized. J is TRBJ2-7 and V is TRBV6-2 or TRBV6-3; perhaps TRBD1 as D (5 bases). The CDR3 spans 11 residues. Trimming left V 6 bases short and J 3 bases short, with 6 bases between. Per the germline V gene, CDR1 is MNHEY and CDR2 is SVGEGT. CDR3 sequence: CASRQDYEQYV. The CDR3 bases are TGTGCCAGCAGACAGGACTACGAGCAGTACGTC.

J is TRBJ2-1 and V is TRBV7-2; 10 nucleotides align to TRBD2. Trimming removed 4 bases from V and 4 bases from J; junction bases left unmatched: 4. This CDR3 is 15 amino acids long. Germline values: CDR1 SGHTA, CDR2 FQGNSA. CDR3 bases: TGTGCCAGCAGCTGGACTAGCGGATATTACAATGAGCAGTTCTTC. Its translation is CASSWTSGYYNEQFF. Full variable domain (missing parts from reference TRBV7-2 and TRBJ2-1): GAGVSQSPSNKVTEKGKDVELRCDPISGHTALYWYRQSLGQGLEFLIYFQGNSAPDKSGLPSDRFSAERTGGSVSTLTIQRTQQEDSAVYLCASSWTSGYYNEQFFGPGTRLTVL.

This chain connects TRBV29-1 to TRBJ2-1; TRBD2 aligns across 9 bases. Germline V lookup: CDR1 SQVTM, CDR2 ANQGSEA. V trimming: 7 bases; J trimming: 9 bases; junction bases outside the gene matches: 13. The CDR3 sequence is 14 residues long. The CDR3 sequence is CSAHGLAGDGEQFF. The CDR3 DNA is TGCAGCGCCCACGGGTTAGCGGGAGATGGTGAGCAGTTCTTC.

By its share, this clonotype is medium-sized. V is TRBV7-9 and J is TRBJ2-2, with D unresolved. Trimming pared 2 bases from V and 8 bases from J, leaving 9 bases between. This CDR3 is 13 amino acids long. Germline V CDR1 and CDR2: SEHNR, FQNEAQ (reference sequence). CDR3 DNA sequence: TGTGCCAGCAGCTTAATCCCCGAGGGGGAGCTGTTTTTT. This codes for CASSLIPEGELFF.

In its sample, this clonotype ranks as medium-sized. CDR3 sequence: CASSHLTSGRFNEQFF. The CDR3 bases are TGTGCCAGCAGCCACCTAACTAGCGGGAGGTTCAATGAGCAGTTCTTC. V is TRBV14 and J is TRBJ2-1; 12 bases agree with TRBD2. Germline values: CDR1 SGHDN, CDR2 FVKESK. The V gene end was trimmed by 3 bases and the J gene end by 6 bases; junction bases not matched to a gene: 6. The CDR3 totals 16 residues.